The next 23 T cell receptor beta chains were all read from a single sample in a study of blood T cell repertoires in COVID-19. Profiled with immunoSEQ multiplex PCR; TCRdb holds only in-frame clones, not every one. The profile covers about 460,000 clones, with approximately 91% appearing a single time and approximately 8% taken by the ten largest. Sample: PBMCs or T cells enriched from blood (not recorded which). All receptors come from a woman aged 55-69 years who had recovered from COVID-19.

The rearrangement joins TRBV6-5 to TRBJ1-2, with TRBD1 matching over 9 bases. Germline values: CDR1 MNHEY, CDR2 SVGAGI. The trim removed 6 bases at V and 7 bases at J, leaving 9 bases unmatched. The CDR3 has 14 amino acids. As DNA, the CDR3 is TGTGCCAGCAGGCCGGGACAGGGCTATGTTGGCTACACCTTC. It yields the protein CASRPGQGYVGYTF.

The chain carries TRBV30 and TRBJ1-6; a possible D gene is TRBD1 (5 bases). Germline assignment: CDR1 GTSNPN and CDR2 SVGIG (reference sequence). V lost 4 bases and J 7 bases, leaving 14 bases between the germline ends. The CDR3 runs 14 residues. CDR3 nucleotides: TGTGCCTGGAAATGGGGAGGGGTCAATTCACCCCTCCACTTT. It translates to CAWKWGGVNSPLHF.

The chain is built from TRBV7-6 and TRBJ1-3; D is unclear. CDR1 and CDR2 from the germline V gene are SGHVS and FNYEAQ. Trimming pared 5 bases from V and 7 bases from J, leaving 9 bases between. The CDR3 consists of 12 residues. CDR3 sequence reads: CASSRAGNTIYF. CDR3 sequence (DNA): TGTGCCAGCAGCCGGGCGGGGAACACCATATATTTT.

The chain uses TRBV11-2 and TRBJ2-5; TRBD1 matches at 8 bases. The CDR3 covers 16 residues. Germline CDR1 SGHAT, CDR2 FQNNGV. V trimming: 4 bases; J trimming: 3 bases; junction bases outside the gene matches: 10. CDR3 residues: CASSSHGQGQKETQYF. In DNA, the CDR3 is TGTGCCAGCAGCTCACACGGACAGGGTCAAAAAGAGACCCAGTACTTC.

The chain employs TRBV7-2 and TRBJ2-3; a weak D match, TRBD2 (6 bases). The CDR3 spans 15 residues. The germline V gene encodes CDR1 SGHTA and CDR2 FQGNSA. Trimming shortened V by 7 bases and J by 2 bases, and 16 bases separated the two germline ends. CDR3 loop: CASIPPGLSTDTQYF. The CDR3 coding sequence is TGTGCCAGCATCCCTCCGGGACTCTCCACAGATACGCAGTATTTT.

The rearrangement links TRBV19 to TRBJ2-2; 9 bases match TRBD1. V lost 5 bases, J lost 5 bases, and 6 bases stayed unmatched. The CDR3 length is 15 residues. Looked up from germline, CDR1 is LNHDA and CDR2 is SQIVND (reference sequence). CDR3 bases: TGTGCCAGTAGTGAGGGACAGGGAGGGACCGGGGAGCTGTTTTTT. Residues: CASSEGQGGTGELFF. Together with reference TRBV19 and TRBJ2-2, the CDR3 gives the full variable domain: DGGITQSPKYLFRKEGQNVTLSCEQNLNHDAMYWYRQDPGQGLRLIYYSQIVNDFQKGDIAEGYSVSREKKESFPLTVTSAQKNPTAFYLCASSEGQGGTGELFFGEGSRLTVL.

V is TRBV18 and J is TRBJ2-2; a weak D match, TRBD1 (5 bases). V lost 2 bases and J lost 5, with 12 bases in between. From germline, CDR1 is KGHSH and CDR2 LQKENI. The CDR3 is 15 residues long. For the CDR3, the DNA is TGTGCCAGCTCACCAGCTAGGGGAAAAACCGGGGAGCTGTTTTTT. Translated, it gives CASSPARGKTGELFF.

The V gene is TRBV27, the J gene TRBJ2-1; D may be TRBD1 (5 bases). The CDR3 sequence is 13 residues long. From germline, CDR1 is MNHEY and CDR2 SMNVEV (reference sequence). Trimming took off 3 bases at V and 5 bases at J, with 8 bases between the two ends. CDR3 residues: CASSFSDNNEQFF. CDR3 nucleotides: TGTGCCAGCAGTTTTTCGGACAACAATGAGCAGTTCTTC.

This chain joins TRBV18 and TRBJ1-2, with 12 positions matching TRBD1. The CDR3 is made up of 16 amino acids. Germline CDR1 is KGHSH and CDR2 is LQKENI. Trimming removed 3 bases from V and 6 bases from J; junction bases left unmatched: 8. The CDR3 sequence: CASSPGPGQGADGYTF. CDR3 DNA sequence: TGTGCCAGCTCACCGGGCCCGGGACAGGGGGCGGATGGCTACACCTTC.

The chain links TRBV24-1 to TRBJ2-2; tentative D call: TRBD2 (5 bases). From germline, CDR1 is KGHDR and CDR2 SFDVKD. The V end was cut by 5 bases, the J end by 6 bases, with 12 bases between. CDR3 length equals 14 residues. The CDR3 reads CATSGPNGAGELFF. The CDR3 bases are TGTGCCACCAGTGGCCCAAACGGGGCCGGGGAGCTGTTTTTT.

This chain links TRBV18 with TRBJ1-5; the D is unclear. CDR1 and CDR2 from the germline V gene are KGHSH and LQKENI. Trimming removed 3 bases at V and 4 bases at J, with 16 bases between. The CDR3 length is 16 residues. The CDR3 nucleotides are TGTGCCAGCTCACCGGGCTCAATCGGCACAAATCAGCCCCAGCATTTT. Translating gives CASSPGSIGTNQPQHF.

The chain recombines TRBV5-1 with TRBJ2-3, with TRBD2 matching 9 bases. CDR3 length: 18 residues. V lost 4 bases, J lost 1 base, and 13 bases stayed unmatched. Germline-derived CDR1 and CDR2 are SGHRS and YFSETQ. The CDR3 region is CASSLRDLAGWGTDTQYF. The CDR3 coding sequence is TGCGCCAGCAGCCTTCGAGACCTAGCGGGGTGGGGCACAGATACGCAGTATTTT.

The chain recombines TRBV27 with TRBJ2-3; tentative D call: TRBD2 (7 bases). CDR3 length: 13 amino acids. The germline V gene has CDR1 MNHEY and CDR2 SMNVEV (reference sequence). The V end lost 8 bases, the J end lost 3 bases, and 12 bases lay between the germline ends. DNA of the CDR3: TGTGCCAGCCGGGGGGCCGCGACAGATACGCAGTATTTT. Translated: CASRGAATDTQYF.

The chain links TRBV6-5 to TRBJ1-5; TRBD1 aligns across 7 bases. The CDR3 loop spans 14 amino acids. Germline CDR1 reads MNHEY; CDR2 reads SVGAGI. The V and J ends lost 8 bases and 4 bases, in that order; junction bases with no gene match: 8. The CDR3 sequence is CASLWTGFNQPQHF. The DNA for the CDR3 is TGTGCCAGCCTATGGACAGGCTTTAATCAGCCCCAGCATTTT.

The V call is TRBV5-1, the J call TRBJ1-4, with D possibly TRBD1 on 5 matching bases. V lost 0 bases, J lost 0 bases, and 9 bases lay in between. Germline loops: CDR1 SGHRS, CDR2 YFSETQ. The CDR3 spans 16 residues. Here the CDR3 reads CASSLEGAATNEKLFF. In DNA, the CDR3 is TGCGCCAGCAGCTTGGAAGGGGCTGCAACTAATGAAAAACTGTTTTTT.

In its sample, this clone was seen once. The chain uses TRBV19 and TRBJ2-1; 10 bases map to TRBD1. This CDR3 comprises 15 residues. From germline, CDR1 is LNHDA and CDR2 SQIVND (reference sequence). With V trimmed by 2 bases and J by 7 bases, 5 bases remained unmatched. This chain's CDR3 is CASSISRTGGNEQFF. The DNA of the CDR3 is TGTGCCAGTAGTATATCTCGGACAGGGGGGAATGAGCAGTTCTTC.

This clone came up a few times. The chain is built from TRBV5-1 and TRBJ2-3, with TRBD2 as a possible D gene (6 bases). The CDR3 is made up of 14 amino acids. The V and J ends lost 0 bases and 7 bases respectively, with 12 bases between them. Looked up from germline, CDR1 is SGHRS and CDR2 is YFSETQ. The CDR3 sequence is CASSLGPGLNTQYF. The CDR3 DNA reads TGCGCCAGCAGCTTGGGTCCCGGACTAAATACGCAGTATTTT. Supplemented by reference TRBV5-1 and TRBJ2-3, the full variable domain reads KAGVTQTPRYLIKTRGQQVTLSCSPISGHRSVSWYQQTPGQGLQFLFEYFSETQRNKGNFPGRFSGRQFSNSRSEMNVSTLELGDSALYLCASSLGPGLNTQYFGPGTRLTVL.

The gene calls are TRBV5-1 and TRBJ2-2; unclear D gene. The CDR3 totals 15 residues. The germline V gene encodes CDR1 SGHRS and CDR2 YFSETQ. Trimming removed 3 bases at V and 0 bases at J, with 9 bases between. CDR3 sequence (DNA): TGCGCCAGCAGCTCGGTTGCCGCGAACACCGGGGAGCTGTTTTTT. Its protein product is CASSSVAANTGELFF.

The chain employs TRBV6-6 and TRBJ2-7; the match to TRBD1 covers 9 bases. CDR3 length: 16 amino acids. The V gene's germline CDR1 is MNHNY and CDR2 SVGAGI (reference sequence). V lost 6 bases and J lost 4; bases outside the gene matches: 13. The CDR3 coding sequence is TGTGCCAGCAGGATATCCGGGACAGGGTGGGGGTACGAGCAGTACTTC. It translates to CASRISGTGWGYEQYF.

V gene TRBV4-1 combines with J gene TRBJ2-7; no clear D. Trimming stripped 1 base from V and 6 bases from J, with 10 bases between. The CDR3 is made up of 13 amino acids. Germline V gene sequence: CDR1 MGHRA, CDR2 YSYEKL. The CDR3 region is CASSQGLQREQYF. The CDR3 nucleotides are TGCGCCAGCAGCCAAGGTCTCCAGCGCGAGCAGTACTTC.

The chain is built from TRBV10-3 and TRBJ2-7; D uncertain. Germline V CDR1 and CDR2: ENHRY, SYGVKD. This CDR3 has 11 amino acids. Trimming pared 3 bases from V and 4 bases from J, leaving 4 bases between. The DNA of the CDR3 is TGTGCCATCAGTGACAGGTACGAGCAGTACGTC. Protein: CAISDRYEQYV.

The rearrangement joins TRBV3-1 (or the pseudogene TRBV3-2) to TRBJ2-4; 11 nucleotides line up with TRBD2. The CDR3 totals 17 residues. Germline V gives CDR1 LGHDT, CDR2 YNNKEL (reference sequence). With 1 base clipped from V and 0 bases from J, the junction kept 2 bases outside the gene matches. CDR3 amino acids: CASSQGSGGEAKNIQYF. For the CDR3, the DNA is TGTGCCAGCAGCCAAGGTAGCGGGGGGGAAGCCAAAAACATTCAGTACTTC.

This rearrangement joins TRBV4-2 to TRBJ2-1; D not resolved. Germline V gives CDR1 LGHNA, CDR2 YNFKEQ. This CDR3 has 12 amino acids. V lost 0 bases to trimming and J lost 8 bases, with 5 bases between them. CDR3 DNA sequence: TGTGCCAGCAGCCAAGATGTCTATGAGCAGTTCTTC. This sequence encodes CASSQDVYEQFF.